The sequence of this T cell receptor (beta chain) was determined in a study of technical replicates of blood from four donors (dated 2017 in TCRdb). Regarding this clone: Its antigen remains undetermined. The input lacks base qualities; no much larger clone sits a single base away.

The library was obtained by the immunoSEQ multiplex PCR assay. TCRdb mirrors the immuneACCESS table, restricted to in-frame sequences. Some clones are absent from its copies; in checked studies, under half trace to an unresolved V gene, and the reason for the others is unknown. Within this sample are approximately 85,000 clones, with roughly nine tenths of them counted one time only. The top ten constitute 0.27% of the sample. Relative to germline, V is 2 bases shorter and J is 1 base shorter, with 12 bases between their ends. The germline V gene provides CDR1 SGHDT and CDR2 YYEEEE. Reading from cysteine to phenylalanine, the CDR3 counts 15 amino acids. Here the CDR3 DNA is all that survives: 45 bases in frame from base 1.

This clonotype originated in a human donor in good health. Rearrangement joined TRBV5-6 to TRBJ1-1, with the D gene not clear enough to name. Sequenced sample: T cells isolated from PBMCs. The nucleotide sequence is given as TGTGCCAGCAGCTTAGGAGGGAGGAAGAACACTGAAGCTTTCTTT. It translates as CASSLGGRKNTEAFF.